This T cell receptor (beta chain) was documented in a study of chemoradiotherapy in HPV16-positive cancers. Points from the study as a whole: Only a couple of HPV16-positive patients supplied the functional HPV-specificity definition.

Trimming at V came to 7 bases and at J to 2 bases, leaving 5 bases not matched to a gene. Germline V lookup: CDR1 MNHNS, CDR2 SASEGT. CDR3 length equals 13 residues. Sequencing used immunoSEQ multiplex PCR; TCRdb keeps in-frame clones, though not all of them. The table has about 53,000 clones, about 92% seen once. About this clone: Its antigen remains unidentified.

The origin of this receptor is a human donor with HPV-associated anogenital cancer. This chain uses TRBV6-1 with TRBJ2-7; 7 bases agree with TRBD1. Source: blood, taken from a patient who underwent chemoradiotherapy. CDR3 amino acids: CASKTGSPYEQYF. The CDR3 DNA reads TGTGCCAGCAAGACAGGGTCCCCCTACGAGCAGTACTTC.